This T cell receptor beta chain originates from a study of shared clonotypes between healthy human individuals. Between the trimmed V and J ends, which lost 5 bases and 0 bases, there was a span of 19 bases. Germline CDR1 and CDR2: SGHTA and FQGNSA. The CDR3 spans 17 residues. The data were produced by immunoSEQ multiplex PCR, yet TCRdb's version contains in-frame clones alone and is incomplete. The sample lists some 2,100,000 clones, more than 90% seen once, with more than 0.1% in the top ten. Sequencing was carried out using naive CD4+ T cells sorted from blood. Subset specified: CD45RA+ positively selected. This clonotype was obtained from a man in his late teens or twenties in good health. The chain carries TRBV7-2 and TRBJ1-1; TRBD1 is a possible D gene (6 bases). The CDR3 loop reads CASSGPTGPFMNTEAFF. The CDR3 region has the DNA TGTGCCAGCAGCGGACCGACAGGACCCTTCATGAACACTGAAGCTTTCTTT.